The rows below give T cell receptor beta chains drawn from one sample of a study of T cell repertoires in cytomegalovirus infection. TCRdb reanalysed the reads using MiXCR and keeps one entry per CDR3 protein. This table has about 300,000 distinct CDR3 sequences, around 9.6% appearing once. Sequencing was carried out using PBMCs. Receptor source: a human donor in good health (CMV status not recorded). Some clones in this sample may be carry-over from other donors' samples. Each CDR3 is given with its conserved first and last residue. A D gene is named only where the DNA matches it firmly. Size values are once, few and many counts, or a class for expanded clones, and some rows have none.

v_call	j_call	clone_size	d_call	cdr3_aa	cdr3_nt
TRBV5-6	TRBJ2-1	few	-	CASSLRRGGYNEQFF	TGTGCCAGCAGCTTGCGCAGGGGGGGCTACAATGAGCAGTTCTTC
TRBV11-2	TRBJ1-5	many	TRBD1	CASSYKTGDNQPQHF	TGTGCCAGCAGCTATAAGACAGGGGACAATCAGCCCCAGCATTTT
TRBV18	TRBJ2-1	-	-	CARSPGALEQFF	TGTGCAAGATCACCAGGGGCCCTAGAGCAGTTCTTC
TRBV2	TRBJ2-5	many	-	CASSEKNQGLETQYF	TGTGCCAGCAGTGAGAAAAATCAAGGATTGGAGACCCAGTACTTC
TRBV29-1	TRBJ1-1	few	TRBD1	CSVRTGPNTEAFF	TGCAGCGTTCGGACAGGACCTAACACTGAAGCTTTCTTT
TRBV5-1	TRBJ1-1	few	-	CASSLTGGGMNTEAFF	TGCGCCAGCAGCTTGACTGGGGGCGGGATGAACACTGAAGCTTTCTTT
TRBV14	TRBJ2-1	few	TRBD2	CASSQVAGETYNEQFF	TGTGCCAGCAGCCAAGTGGCGGGGGAAACCTACAATGAGCAGTTCTTC
TRBV2	TRBJ1-1	many	-	CASSPRRVVNTEAFF	TGTGCCAGCAGCCCACGGCGGGTTGTGAACACTGAAGCTTTCTTT
TRBV7-3	TRBJ2-6	-	-	CASSPFSGEANVLTF	TGTGCCAGCAGCCCATTTTCTGGGGAGGCCAACGTCCTGACTTTC
TRBV10-2	TRBJ2-3	many	TRBD2	CASAADTHWTSGVDGTDTQYF	TGCGCCAGCGCAGCAGATACCCACTGGACTAGCGGGGTTGATGGGACAGATACGCAGTATTTT
TRBV5-1	TRBJ1-2	many	-	CASSYSTGDGYTF	TGCGCCAGCAGCTATAGCACTGGAGATGGCTACACCTTC
TRBV6-2/TRBV6-3	TRBJ2-5	many	TRBD2	CASSYVKRGTSAQYF	TGTGCCAGCAGTTACGTAAAGCGGGGGACTTCGGCCCAGTACTTC
TRBV12-5	TRBJ1-2	-	-	CASGLVPGEPNYGYTF	TGTGCTAGTGGTTTGGTACCAGGGGAACCCAACTATGGCTACACCTTC
TRBV7-8	TRBJ1-4	many	-	CASSFDAGVEEKLFF	TGTGCCAGCAGCTTCGACGCGGGCGTGGAGGAAAAACTGTTTTTT
TRBV12-3/TRBV12-4	TRBJ2-1	-	TRBD2	CASSFIAGNYNEQFF	TGTGCCAGCAGTTTTATAGCGGGGAACTACAATGAGCAGTTCTTC
TRBV28	TRBJ2-3	-	-	CASRVGGNADTQYF	TGTGCCAGCAGAGTAGGGGGAAATGCAGATACGCAGTATTTT
TRBV6-5	TRBJ2-1	-	TRBD2	CASSYSASGSGSYNEQFF	TGTGCCAGCAGTTACTCGGCTAGCGGGTCCGGCTCCTACAATGAGCAGTTCTTC
TRBV20-1	TRBJ2-3	many	TRBD2	CSADKTSGGTDTQYF	TGCAGTGCTGATAAGACTAGCGGGGGAACAGATACGCAGTATTTT
TRBV7-2	TRBJ1-2	many	-	CASSFDGPLRGYTF	TGTGCCAGCAGCTTTGATGGGCCTTTGAGGGGCTACACCTTC
TRBV25-1	TRBJ2-5	-	-	CASSDDHRLAEETQYF	TGTGCCAGCAGTGATGATCATAGGCTAGCCGAGGAGACCCAGTACTTC
TRBV19	TRBJ2-5	many	-	CASTESGAGETQYF	TGTGCCAGTACTGAGTCGGGGGCAGGGGAGACCCAGTACTTC
TRBV28	TRBJ2-1	many	-	CASSLSPGYEQFF	TGTGCCAGCAGTTTATCCCCAGGTTATGAGCAGTTCTTC
TRBV15	TRBJ1-2	many	-	CATSKPGEYGYTF	TGTGCCACCAGCAAGCCGGGAGAGTATGGCTACACCTTC
TRBV20-1	TRBJ1-4	many	-	CSARSPGRTEKLFF	TGCAGTGCTAGATCCCCAGGGAGGACCGAAAAACTGTTTTTT
TRBV3-1	TRBJ2-1	-	-	CASSPRRGLSDNEQFF	TGTGCCAGCAGCCCGCGGCGGGGTCTCTCGGACAATGAGCAGTTCTTC
TRBV6-6	TRBJ2-1	-	-	CASSYSASYNEQFF	TGTGCCAGCAGTTACTCAGCCAGTTACAATGAGCAGTTCTTC
TRBV6-1	TRBJ2-1	many	TRBD2	CASSSWGSGGYNEQFF	TGTGCCAGCAGCTCCTGGGGTAGCGGGGGGTACAATGAGCAGTTCTTC
TRBV20-1	TRBJ2-5	few	-	CSARVAGGVQETQYF	TGCAGTGCTAGAGTCGCGGGTGGGGTGCAAGAGACCCAGTACTTC